A single sample is the source of the 27 T cell receptor beta chains below, sequenced in a study of shared clonotypes between healthy human individuals. Sequencing used immunoSEQ multiplex PCR; TCRdb keeps in-frame clones, though not all of them. The sample shows under 600,000 clones, just over 75% of them seen only once. Specimen: PBMCs. The receptors derive from a woman aged 40 to 50 in good health. Some clones in this sample may be carry-over from other donors' samples.

This rearrangement joins TRBV5-1 to TRBJ1-4; D gene uncertain. This CDR3 has 14 residues. Germline CDR1 SGHRS, CDR2 YFSETQ. Trimming pared 1 base from V and 8 bases from J, leaving 12 bases between. CDR3 DNA sequence: TGCGCCAGCAGCTTGACTTCGGAGTTGGAAAAACTGTTTTTT. It yields the protein CASSLTSELEKLFF.

V and J are TRBV28 and TRBJ1-3, with 7 bases matching TRBD1. CDR3 length equals 16 residues. The V segment lost 3 bases and the J segment 4 bases; nucleotides outside the gene matches: 9. CDR1 and CDR2 from the germline V gene are MDHEN and SYDVKM. The CDR3 sequence: CASSLLQGSGGNTIYF. In nucleotides, the CDR3 is TGTGCCAGCAGTTTGTTACAGGGGTCGGGGGGAAACACCATATATTTT.

This chain connects TRBV11-2 to TRBJ2-3, with 7 bases identical to TRBD2. The ends lost 2 bases at V and 1 base at J; junction bases unmatched: 3. CDR1 SGHAT and CDR2 FQNNGV come from the germline V gene. CDR3 length equals 15 residues. The CDR3 DNA is TGTGCCAGCAGCTTAAGTCTAGCGGGCACAGATACGCAGTATTTT. It translates to CASSLSLAGTDTQYF.

This clone was detected only once. V and J are TRBV4-2 and TRBJ2-1; TRBD2 matches 8 bases. V was pared by 6 bases and J by 8 bases, with 12 bases of the junction left unmatched. The CDR3 length is 15 residues. Germline V gives CDR1 LGHNA, CDR2 YNFKEQ. CDR3: CASRSGAGERDEQFF. The DNA of the CDR3 is TGTGCCAGCAGGTCAGGAGCGGGAGAACGCGATGAGCAGTTCTTC.

The chain combines TRBV5-1 with TRBJ2-2; 8 nucleotides align to TRBD1. The J segment lost 4 bases and the V segment lost 0 bases, leaving 5 bases of the junction unmatched. The length of the CDR3 is 16 residues. Germline CDR1 and CDR2: SGHRS and YFSETQ. The CDR3 sequence is CASSLATGGTTGELFF. CDR3 in DNA: TGCGCCAGCAGCTTGGCCACAGGGGGGACCACCGGGGAGCTGTTTTTT.

This clone was observed a handful of times. This chain joins TRBV27 and TRBJ2-2, with D perhaps TRBD2 (5 bases). The CDR3 is made up of 14 amino acids. Per the germline V gene, CDR1 is MNHEY and CDR2 is SMNVEV (reference sequence). V lost 4 bases and J 1 base, leaving 7 bases between the germline ends. In nucleotides, the CDR3 is TGTGCCAGCAGTTCGGGGAGGAACACCGGGGAGCTGTTTTTT. This encodes CASSSGRNTGELFF.

V gene TRBV6-4 combines with J gene TRBJ1-1; no firm D call. Per germline, CDR1 MRHNA and CDR2 SNTAGT. The length of the CDR3 is 14 residues. Trimming stripped 4 bases from V and 2 bases from J, with 11 bases between. As DNA, the CDR3 is TGTGCCAGCAGTGTCCCGGGAGACAACACTGAAGCTTTCTTT. This codes for CASSVPGDNTEAFF.

The rearrangement uses TRBV19 and TRBJ2-1; no firm D call. CDR3 size: 12 residues. CDR1 LNHDA and CDR2 SQIVND come from the germline V gene (reference sequence). With 5 bases removed from V and 3 bases from J, the gap between germline ends came to 5 bases. CDR3 DNA sequence: TGTGCCAGTAGTGGTCACTACAATGAGCAGTTCTTC. Amino acid sequence: CASSGHYNEQFF.

The chain joins TRBV19 to TRBJ2-3; a possible D gene is TRBD1 (5 bases). CDR3 length equals 13 residues. Germline loops: CDR1 LNHDA, CDR2 SQIVND (reference sequence). Between the trimmed V and J ends, which lost 7 bases and 7 bases, there was a span of 15 bases. The CDR3 loop is CASTISRGNTQYF. As DNA, the CDR3 is TGTGCCAGTACCATATCTAGGGGAAATACGCAGTATTTT.

The chain employs TRBV5-6 and TRBJ2-6, with a tentative D call TRBD2 (5 bases). Trimming removed 2 bases at V and 2 bases at J, with 11 bases between. The CDR3 sequence is 16 residues long. Germline V gene sequence: CDR1 SGHDT, CDR2 YYEEEE. This CDR3 reads CASSLGLGAGANVLTF. For the CDR3, the DNA is TGTGCCAGCAGCTTAGGCCTCGGGGCTGGGGCCAACGTCCTGACTTTC. Drawing the rest from reference TRBV5-6 and TRBJ2-6, the complete variable domain is DAGVTQSPTHLIKTRGQQVTLRCSPKSGHDTVSWYQQALGQGPQFIFQYYEEEERQRGNFPDRFSGHQFPNYSSELNVNALLLGDSALYLCASSLGLGAGANVLTFGAGSRLTVL.

The chain combines TRBV5-5 with TRBJ2-7; D not certain. Germline V gene lookup returns CDR1 SGHKS and CDR2 YYEKEE (reference sequence). The germline V and J ends were trimmed by 0 bases and 3 bases, with 16 bases remaining between them. CDR3 size: 16 residues. In DNA, the CDR3 is TGTGCCAGCAGCTTGGGGGGAATGGGAAGCTACTACGAGCAGTACTTC. This translates into CASSLGGMGSYYEQYF.

This clone turned up a few times. The rearrangement joins TRBV5-4 to TRBJ1-1; D is perhaps TRBD1 (5 bases). This CDR3 spans 13 amino acids. Trimming left V 6 bases short and J 0 bases short, with 9 bases between. CDR1 is SGHNT, CDR2 YYREEE, per germline (reference sequence). CDR3 residues: CASNEGMNTEAFF. In DNA, the CDR3 is TGTGCCAGCAATGAGGGGATGAACACTGAAGCTTTCTTT.

This clone occurred once. The chain couples TRBV2 to TRBJ1-2; possible D gene TRBD1, 5 bases. This CDR3 is 15 amino acids long. Trimming pared 6 bases from V and 0 bases from J, leaving 14 bases between. CDR1 SNHLY and CDR2 FYNNEI come from the germline V gene. In DNA, the CDR3 is TGTGCCAGCAGAGAGGGACGGGGAGCTAACTATGGCTACACCTTC. It yields the protein CASREGRGANYGYTF.

The J gene is TRBJ2-2, the V gene TRBV5-1, with TRBD1 matching over 10 bases. The germline CDR1 and CDR2 sequences are SGHRS and YFSETQ. Losses at the gene ends were 0 bases for V and 6 bases for J; bases not matched to a gene: 2. This CDR3 spans 15 amino acids. The CDR3 nucleotides are TGCGCCAGCAGCTTGGGACAGGGGGCCGCCGGGGAGCTGTTTTTT. It specifies CASSLGQGAAGELFF. Filled out from reference TRBV5-1 and TRBJ2-2, the complete variable domain reads KAGVTQTPRYLIKTRGQQVTLSCSPISGHRSVSWYQQTPGQGLQFLFEYFSETQRNKGNFPGRFSGRQFSNSRSEMNVSTLELGDSALYLCASSLGQGAAGELFFGEGSRLTVL.

The chain uses TRBV21-1 and TRBJ2-1; the D call TRBD2 from the table was never checked on the DNA. TRBV21-1 is flagged as a pseudogene. The CDR3 has 13 amino acids. In nucleotides, the CDR3 is TGTGCCAGCAGCGACGGACTAGACAATGAGCAGTTCTTC. It yields the protein CASSDGLDNEQFF.

The chain links TRBV15 to TRBJ2-5; 7 bases match TRBD1. This CDR3 is built from 15 residues. Germline V gene data show CDR1 as LNHNV and CDR2 as YYDKDF (reference sequence). V lost 4 bases to trimming and J lost 2 bases; unmatched junction nucleotides: 7. In DNA form, the CDR3 reads TGTGCCACCAGCACCTTACAGGGGTTGCAAGAGACCCAGTACTTC. Translation: CATSTLQGLQETQYF. Together with reference TRBV15 and TRBJ2-5, the CDR3 gives the full variable domain: DAMVIQNPRYQVTQFGKPVTLSCSQTLNHNVMYWYQQKSSQAPKLLFHYYDKDFNNEADTPDNFQSRRPNTSFCFLDIRSPGLGDTAMYLCATSTLQGLQETQYFGPGTRLLVL.

J is TRBJ2-7 and V is TRBV30; tentatively, D is TRBD1 (6 bases). This CDR3 contains 13 residues. Germline lookup yields CDR1 GTSNPN and CDR2 SVGIG (reference sequence). V dropped 4 bases and J dropped 3 bases, with 13 bases sitting between them. Here the CDR3 reads CAWKPGQHYEQYF. CDR3 DNA: TGTGCCTGGAAGCCTGGACAGCACTACGAGCAGTACTTC.

This chain links TRBV9 with TRBJ2-5; 14 nucleotides line up with TRBD2. The CDR3 has 17 residues. Per germline, CDR1 SGDLS and CDR2 YYNGEE. V lost 4 bases, J lost 3 bases, and 8 bases stayed unmatched. CDR3 DNA: TGTGCCAGCAGCCCGCGACTAGCGGGAGGGATGGAAGAGACCCAGTACTTC. Its translation: CASSPRLAGGMEETQYF.

The rearrangement uses TRBV15 and TRBJ2-1; 9 nucleotides line up with TRBD2. This CDR3 has 15 residues. Germline CDR1 and CDR2: LNHNV and YYDKDF (reference sequence). Losses at the gene ends were 0 bases for V and 9 bases for J; bases not matched to a gene: 6. In DNA form, the CDR3 reads TGTGCCACCAGCAGAGAGATAGCGGGAGCGACTGAGCAGTTCTTC. Protein product: CATSREIAGATEQFF.

The DNA of the CDR3 is TGCAGCGTTGGGGGTGAACTAGCGGGAGGGTACGAGCAGTACTTC. This encodes CSVGGELAGGYEQYF. The rearrangement joins TRBV29-1 to TRBJ2-7; 13 positions match TRBD2. Germline V lookup: CDR1 SQVTM, CDR2 ANQGSEA. V was pared by 4 bases and J by 4 bases, with 7 bases of the junction left unmatched. This CDR3 contains 15 residues.

V gene TRBV11-3 combines with J gene TRBJ2-1, with D perhaps TRBD2 (5 bases). The CDR3 length is 13 residues. V lost 0 bases to trimming and J lost 12 bases, with 12 bases between them. The germline V gene has CDR1 SGHNT and CDR2 YENEEA. CDR3 bases: TGTGCCAGCAGCTTAGATCGAAGGACTCCGCAGTTCTTC. Protein sequence: CASSLDRRTPQFF.

The chain employs TRBV4-1 and TRBJ2-7, with D tentatively TRBD1 or TRBD2 (5 bases each). Germline CDR1 reads MGHRA; CDR2 reads YSYEKL. Trimming pared 3 bases from V and 6 bases from J, leaving 18 bases between. The CDR3 runs 15 residues. The CDR3 sequence: CASSQGPRREGEQYF. The DNA for the CDR3 is TGCGCCAGCAGCCAGGGGCCCCGGCGCGAGGGCGAGCAGTACTTC.

The J gene is TRBJ1-1, the V gene TRBV5-1, with no clear D. Per germline, CDR1 SGHRS and CDR2 YFSETQ. The CDR3 runs to 17 residues. Trimming took 0 bases from V and 0 from J, leaving 15 bases between them. CDR3 bases: TGCGCCAGCAGCTTGGACGGTCGTCCGGGAGTGAACACTGAAGCTTTCTTT. Translated: CASSLDGRPGVNTEAFF.

As for this clone: A far bigger clonotype differs at one base, so this is likely a read error. The CDR3 protein is CASTSSRVTSTQPQHF. In nucleotides, the CDR3 is TGTGCCAGCACCTCTTCCAGGGTCACTAGCACTCAGCCCCAGCATTTT. The J gene is TRBJ1-5, the V gene TRBV5-8; TRBD1 is a possible D gene (5 bases). This CDR3 has 16 residues. CDR1 and CDR2 (germline): SGHTS, YDEGEE.

The chain couples TRBV7-2 to TRBJ2-7; D is uncertain. Germline assignment: CDR1 SGHTA and CDR2 FQGNSA. The CDR3 spans 14 residues. The V gene lost 1 base and the J gene lost 4 bases, with 11 bases spanning the gap. CDR3 nucleotides: TGTGCCAGCAGCTTAGTTGGTACCATATACGAGCAGTACTTC. It codes for CASSLVGTIYEQYF.

In its sample, this clone was seen many times. The genes are TRBV5-1 and TRBJ2-5; D gene uncertain. From germline, CDR1 is SGHRS and CDR2 YFSETQ. This CDR3 comprises 15 residues. V dropped 0 bases and J dropped 1 base, with 10 bases sitting between them. The CDR3 DNA follows: TGCGCCAGCAGCTTGGAAGGGAACTCCCAAGAGACCCAGTACTTC. It encodes CASSLEGNSQETQYF. The variable domain in full, completed from reference TRBV5-1 and TRBJ2-5, reads KAGVTQTPRYLIKTRGQQVTLSCSPISGHRSVSWYQQTPGQGLQFLFEYFSETQRNKGNFPGRFSGRQFSNSRSEMNVSTLELGDSALYLCASSLEGNSQETQYFGPGTRLLVL.

The chain carries TRBV7-6 and TRBJ2-7, with unresolved D. Trimming took off 3 bases at V and 0 bases at J, with 6 bases between the two ends. In germline, CDR1 is SGHVS, CDR2 FNYEAQ. CDR3 length equals 13 residues. CDR3 loop: CASSLATSYEQYF. CDR3 in DNA: TGTGCCAGCAGCTTGGCCACCTCCTACGAGCAGTACTTC.